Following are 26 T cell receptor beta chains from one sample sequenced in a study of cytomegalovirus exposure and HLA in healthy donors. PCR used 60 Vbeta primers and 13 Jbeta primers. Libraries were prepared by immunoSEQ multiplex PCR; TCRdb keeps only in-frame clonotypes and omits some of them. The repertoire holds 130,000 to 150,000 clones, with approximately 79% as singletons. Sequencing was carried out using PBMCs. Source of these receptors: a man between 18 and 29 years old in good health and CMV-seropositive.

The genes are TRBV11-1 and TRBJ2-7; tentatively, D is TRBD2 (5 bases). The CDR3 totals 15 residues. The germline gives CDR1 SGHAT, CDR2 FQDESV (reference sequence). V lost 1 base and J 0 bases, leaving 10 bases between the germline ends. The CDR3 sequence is CASSLGGSGSYEQYF. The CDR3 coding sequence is TGTGCCAGCAGCTTAGGAGGGTCGGGCTCCTACGAGCAGTACTTC.

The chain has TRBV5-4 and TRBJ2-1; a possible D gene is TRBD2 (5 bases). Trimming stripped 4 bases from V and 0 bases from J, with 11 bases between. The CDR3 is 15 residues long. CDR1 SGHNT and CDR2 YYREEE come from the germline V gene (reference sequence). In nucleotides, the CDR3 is TGTGCCAGCAGCCTAGGACTTAACTCCTACAATGAGCAGTTCTTC. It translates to CASSLGLNSYNEQFF.

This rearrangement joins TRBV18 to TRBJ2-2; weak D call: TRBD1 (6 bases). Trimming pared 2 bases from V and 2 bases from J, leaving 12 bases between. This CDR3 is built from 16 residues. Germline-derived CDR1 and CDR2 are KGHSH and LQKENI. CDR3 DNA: TGTGCCAGCTCACCAGCCCGCAGGGGAAACACCGGGGAGCTGTTTTTT. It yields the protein CASSPARRGNTGELFF. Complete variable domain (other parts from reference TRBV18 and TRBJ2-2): NAGVMQNPRHLVRRRGQEARLRCSPMKGHSHVYWYRQLPEEGLKFMVYLQKENIIDESGMPKERFSAEFPKEGPSILRIQQVVRGDSAAYFCASSPARRGNTGELFFGEGSRLTVL.

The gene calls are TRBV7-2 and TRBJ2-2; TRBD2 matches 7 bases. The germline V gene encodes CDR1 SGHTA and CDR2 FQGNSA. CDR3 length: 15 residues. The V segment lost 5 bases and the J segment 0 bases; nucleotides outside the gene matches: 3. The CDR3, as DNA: TGTGCCAGCAGCCCGACTAGCTCGAACACCGGGGAGCTGTTTTTT. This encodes CASSPTSSNTGELFF. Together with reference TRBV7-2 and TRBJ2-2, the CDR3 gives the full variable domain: GAGVSQSPSNKVTEKGKDVELRCDPISGHTALYWYRQSLGQGLEFLIYFQGNSAPDKSGLPSDRFSAERTGGSVSTLTIQRTQQEDSAVYLCASSPTSSNTGELFFGEGSRLTVL.

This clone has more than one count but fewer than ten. The CDR3 DNA is TGTGCCAGCAGTGCAATGACTAGTTACCAGTTCTTC. This codes for CASSAMTSYQFF. V and J are TRBV6-1 and TRBJ2-1; tentatively, D is TRBD2 (6 bases). V gave up 4 bases and J gave up 13 bases, with 14 bases separating them. This CDR3 is built from 12 residues. Per the germline V gene, CDR1 is MNHNS and CDR2 is SASEGT.

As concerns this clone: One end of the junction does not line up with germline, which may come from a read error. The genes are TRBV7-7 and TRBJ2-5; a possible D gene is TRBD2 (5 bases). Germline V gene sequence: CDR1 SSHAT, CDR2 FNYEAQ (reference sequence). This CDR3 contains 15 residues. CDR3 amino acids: CASSPDLRARGTQYF. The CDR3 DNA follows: TGTGCTAGCAGCCCCGATTTGAGGGCCCGGGGGACCCAGTACTTC.

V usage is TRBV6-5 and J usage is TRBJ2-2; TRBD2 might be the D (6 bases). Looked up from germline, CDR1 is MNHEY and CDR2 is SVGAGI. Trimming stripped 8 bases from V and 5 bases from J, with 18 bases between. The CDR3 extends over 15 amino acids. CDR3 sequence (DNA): TGTGCCAGCGGAAGGGACTCCCTGAGGACCGGGGAGCTGTTTTTT. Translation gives CASGRDSLRTGELFF.

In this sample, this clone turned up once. CDR3 loop: CASSELSGAQPQHF. The CDR3 bases are TGTGCCAGCAGTGAATTGTCAGGGGCCCAGCCCCAGCATTTT. The chain uses TRBV25-1 and TRBJ1-5; TRBD1 is a possible D gene (6 bases). Trimming pared 1 base from V and 7 bases from J, leaving 11 bases between. The CDR3 length is 14 residues. Germline CDR1 reads MGHDK; CDR2 reads SYGVNS.

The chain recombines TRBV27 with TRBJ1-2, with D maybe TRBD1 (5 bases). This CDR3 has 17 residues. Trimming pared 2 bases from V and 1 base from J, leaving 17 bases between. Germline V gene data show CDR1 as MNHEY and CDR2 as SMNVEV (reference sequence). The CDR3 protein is CASSLVGTVQVNYGYTF. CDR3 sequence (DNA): TGTGCCAGCAGTTTAGTGGGTACCGTACAGGTTAACTATGGCTACACCTTC.

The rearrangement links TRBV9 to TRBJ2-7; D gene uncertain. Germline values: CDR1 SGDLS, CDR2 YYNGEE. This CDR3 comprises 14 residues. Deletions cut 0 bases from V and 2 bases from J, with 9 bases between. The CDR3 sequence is CASSVGAETYEQYF. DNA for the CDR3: TGTGCCAGCAGCGTAGGGGCAGAAACCTACGAGCAGTACTTC.

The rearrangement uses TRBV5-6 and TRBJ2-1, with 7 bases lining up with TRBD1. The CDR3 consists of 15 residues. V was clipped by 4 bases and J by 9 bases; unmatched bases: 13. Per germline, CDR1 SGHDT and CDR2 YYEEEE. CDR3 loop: CASSTRDSRLSEQFF. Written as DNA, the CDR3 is TGTGCCAGCAGCACCCGGGACAGCAGACTGAGTGAGCAGTTCTTC.

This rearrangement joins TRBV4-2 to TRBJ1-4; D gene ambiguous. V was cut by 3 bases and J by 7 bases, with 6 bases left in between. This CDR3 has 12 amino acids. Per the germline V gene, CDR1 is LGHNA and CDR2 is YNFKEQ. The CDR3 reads CASSHQFEKLFF. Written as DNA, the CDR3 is TGTGCCAGCAGCCACCAGTTTGAAAAACTGTTTTTT.

CDR3 in DNA: TGTGCCACAACAGGAATGGCCGACTCTGGGGCCAACGTCCTGACTTTC. Its protein product is CATTGMADSGANVLTF. The chain uses TRBV19 and TRBJ2-6, with D possibly TRBD1 on 5 matching bases. Looked up from germline, CDR1 is LNHDA and CDR2 is SQIVND (reference sequence). Between the trimmed V and J ends, which lost 10 bases and 0 bases, there was a span of 16 bases. This CDR3 has 16 residues.

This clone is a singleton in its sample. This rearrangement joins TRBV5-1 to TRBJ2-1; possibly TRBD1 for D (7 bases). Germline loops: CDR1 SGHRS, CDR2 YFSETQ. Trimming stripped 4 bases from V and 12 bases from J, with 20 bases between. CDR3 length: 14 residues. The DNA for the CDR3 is TGCGCCAGCAGCCCGACAGGGACTTCGAGTGGGCAGTTCTTC. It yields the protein CASSPTGTSSGQFF.

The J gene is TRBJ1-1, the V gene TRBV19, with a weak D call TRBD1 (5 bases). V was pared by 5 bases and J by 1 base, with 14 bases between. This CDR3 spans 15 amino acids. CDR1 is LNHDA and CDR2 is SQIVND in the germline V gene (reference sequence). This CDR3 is CASSFLGAGNTEAFF. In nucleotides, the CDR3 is TGTGCCAGTAGTTTCCTTGGGGCAGGGAACACTGAAGCTTTCTTT.

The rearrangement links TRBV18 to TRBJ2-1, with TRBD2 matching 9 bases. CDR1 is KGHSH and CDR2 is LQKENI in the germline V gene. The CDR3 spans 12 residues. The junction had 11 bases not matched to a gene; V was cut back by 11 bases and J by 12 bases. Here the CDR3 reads CAGGGGAPGQFF. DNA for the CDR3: TGTGCCGGCGGCGGGGGGGCCCCAGGGCAGTTCTTC. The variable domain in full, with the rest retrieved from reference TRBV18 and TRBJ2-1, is NAGVMQNPRHLVRRRGQEARLRCSPMKGHSHVYWYRQLPEEGLKFMVYLQKENIIDESGMPKERFSAEFPKEGPSILRIQQVVRGDSAAYFCAGGGGAPGQFFGPGTRLTVL.

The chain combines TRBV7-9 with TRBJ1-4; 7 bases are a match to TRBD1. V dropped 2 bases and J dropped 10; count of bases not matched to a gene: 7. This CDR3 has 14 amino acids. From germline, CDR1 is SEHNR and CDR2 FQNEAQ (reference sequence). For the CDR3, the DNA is TGTGCCAGCAGCTTAATAGGGGGCGGACGAAAACTGTTTTTT. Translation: CASSLIGGGRKLFF.

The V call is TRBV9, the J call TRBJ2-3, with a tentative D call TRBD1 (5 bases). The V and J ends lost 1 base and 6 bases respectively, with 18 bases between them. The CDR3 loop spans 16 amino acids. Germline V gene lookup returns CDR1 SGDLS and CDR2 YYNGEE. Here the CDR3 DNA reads TGTGCCAGCAGCGTACTAGACAGTACTCCAACGGATACGCAGTATTTT. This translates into CASSVLDSTPTDTQYF.

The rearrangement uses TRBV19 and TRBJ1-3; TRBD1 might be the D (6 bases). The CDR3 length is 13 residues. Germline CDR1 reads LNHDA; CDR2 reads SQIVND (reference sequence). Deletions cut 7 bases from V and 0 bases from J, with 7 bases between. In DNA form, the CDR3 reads TGTGCCAGTAAGGGGGACTCTGGAAACACCATATATTTT. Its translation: CASKGDSGNTIYF.

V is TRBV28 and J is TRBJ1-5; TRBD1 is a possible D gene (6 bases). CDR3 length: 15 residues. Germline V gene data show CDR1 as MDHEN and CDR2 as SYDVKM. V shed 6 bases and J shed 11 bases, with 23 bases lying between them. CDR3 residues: CASSTHKQGVRSQHF. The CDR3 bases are TGTGCCAGCAGCACACATAAACAGGGTGTGAGGTCCCAGCATTTT.

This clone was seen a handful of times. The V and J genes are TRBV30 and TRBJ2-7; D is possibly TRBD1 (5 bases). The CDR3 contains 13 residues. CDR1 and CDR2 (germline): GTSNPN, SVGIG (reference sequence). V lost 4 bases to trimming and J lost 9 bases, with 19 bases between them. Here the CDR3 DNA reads TGTGCCTGGACGCCCCTCCGCCAGGGTAGGCAGTACTTC. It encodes CAWTPLRQGRQYF.

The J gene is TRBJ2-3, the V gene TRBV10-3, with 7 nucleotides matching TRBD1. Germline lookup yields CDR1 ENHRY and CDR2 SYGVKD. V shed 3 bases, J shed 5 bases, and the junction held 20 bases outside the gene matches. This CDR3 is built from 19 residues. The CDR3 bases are TGTGCCATCAGTGAATTTGCAGCGACAGGGTACGGGCAGGGAGATACGCAGTATTTT. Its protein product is CAISEFAATGYGQGDTQYF.

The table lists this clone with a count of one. Here the CDR3 reads CASGAVSQHF. CDR3 DNA sequence: TGTGCCAGTGGGGCCGTTTCCCAGCATTTT. The chain links TRBV19 to TRBJ1-5; TRBD1 is a possible D gene (5 bases). CDR1 and CDR2 from the germline V gene are LNHDA and SQIVND (reference sequence). V was pared by 8 bases and J by 11 bases, with 10 bases between. This CDR3 is built from 10 residues.

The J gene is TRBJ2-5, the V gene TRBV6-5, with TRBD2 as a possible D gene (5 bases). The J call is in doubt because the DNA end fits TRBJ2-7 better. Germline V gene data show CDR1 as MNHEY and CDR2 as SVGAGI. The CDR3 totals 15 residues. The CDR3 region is CASRGGSVGSNEQYF. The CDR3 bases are TGTGCCAGCAGAGGAGGTTCAGTGGGATCCAACGAGCAGTACTTC.

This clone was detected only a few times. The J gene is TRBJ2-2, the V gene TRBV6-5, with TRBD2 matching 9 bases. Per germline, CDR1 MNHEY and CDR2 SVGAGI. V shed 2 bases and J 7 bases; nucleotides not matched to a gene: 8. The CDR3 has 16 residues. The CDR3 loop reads CASSYGAGGQVGELFF. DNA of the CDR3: TGTGCCAGCAGTTACGGCGCGGGGGGGCAAGTCGGGGAGCTGTTTTTT.

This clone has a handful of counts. In DNA form, the CDR3 reads TGTGCCAGCAGAGACAGACAGGGTTCAGCTTTCTTT. Its translation is CASRDRQGSAFF. The V call is TRBV6-6, the J call TRBJ1-1; 7 nucleotides agree with TRBD1. The germline V gene has CDR1 MNHNY and CDR2 SVGAGI (reference sequence). Unmatched junction bases numbered 8, after V lost 6 bases and J lost 10 bases. The CDR3 loop spans 12 amino acids.